This T cell receptor beta chain was identified during a study of blood T cells in healthy people across ages (dated by TCRdb to between 2014 and 2017). At the level of the whole study: In model experiments, template switching captured roughly one uniquely barcoded TCR beta cDNA molecule for every two T cells. Using deep sequencing normalized with unique cDNA molecular identifiers, the study measured how TCR beta repertoire diversity changes with age. The donors were split into four age groups: young (average around 15 years), middle-aged (roughly 42), aged (roughly 60) and long-lived (82). To avoid experimental bias, donors of different ages were distributed randomly across sequencing lanes. For two donors (one aged 18 to 30 and one aged 80 or older), the study analyzed two additional independent replicas of 1 million unique cDNA reads from the same blood draw. The study at large found these results: Compared with the aged group, more naive CD4+ T cells, fewer expanded clones and increased TCR diversity were shown by the long-lived group, suggesting age selection. As age increased, observed TCR beta diversity per million T cells dropped in a roughly linear way, and a significant reduction was already evident by age about 40. Estimates of total diversity based on one million sequenced T cells were regarded as lower bounds and as underestimates. Because profiling used bulk unsorted PBMCs, naive and antigen-experienced compartments could not be compared conclusively. A strong correlation was found between observed TCR beta diversity and the percentage of naive T cells measured by flow cytometry. Donor CMV infection status was unknown, potentially confounding age-related changes in expanded clonotypes.

Systemically healthy Caucasian individuals from Russia, 35 to 50 in total and aged about 6 to 100 years, were included as donors. About 9.8 milliliters of peripheral blood were drawn from each donor into EDTA-treated Vacutainer tubes. Ficoll-Paque density-gradient centrifugation was used to isolate PBMCs, with at least 6.5 million per sample. Total RNA was extracted from PBMCs with Trizol reagent, with at least 5.5 micrograms obtained per sample. Naive CD45RAhigh/CD27high T cell percentages were measured by flow cytometry on a PBMC aliquot from every donor. Receptors were amplified or captured by 5' RACE. Sequencing relied on an Illumina HiSeq 2500. A second roughly 6 to 11 cycle PCR used a sample-barcoded 5' primer and a J-beta primer mix. A template-switch 5' adaptor carrying 12 random nucleotides introduced a unique molecular identifier onto each TCR beta cDNA molecule. Each sample yielded at least 3 million CDR3-containing paired-end reads. The Mint cDNA synthesis kit, primed by a TRBC-specific oligonucleotide, was used to synthesize first-strand cDNA from all RNA. All cDNA was treated with uracil-DNA glycosylase and then went through a first 18-cycle PCR with the universal primers M1SS and BC2_uni_R. In the paper's pipeline: Normalization of each sample was performed by random selection of 1 million high-quality reads, each carrying a distinct molecular identifier. Reads with shared molecular identifiers were discarded instead of being binned into consensus sequences. MiTCR, run with a Q25 quality threshold and the strictest error-elimination algorithm, handled CDR3 identification, clonotype clustering and error correction. Lower-bound total TCR beta diversity was estimated with a nonparametric unseen species model using Euler transformation. The public reads were run again by TCRdb, first through fastp at Q25 and then through MiXCR, and only productive beta chains were kept. Under each unique CDR3 protein, matching rows form one entry showing the most common genes and DNA. The V and J calls, along with clone size, are taken from TCRdb and not from the paper's own processing. Across this sample there are roughly 790,000 distinct CDR3 sequences, with roughly two fifths seen only once. Clones ranked in the top ten supply approximately 22% of the sample.

From the cysteine up to the phenylalanine, the CDR3 has a length of 15 residues. Solely the CDR3 DNA is kept, with 45 bases framed from the first base. V loses 1 base, J loses 4 bases, and the germline ends lie 13 bases apart. For CDR1 and CDR2, the germline V gene lists SGHDN and FVKESK. As for this clonotype: It lacks a known antigen. No base qualities exist here, and no much larger clone lies one base off it.

The chain was built from TRBV14 and TRBJ1-1; a weak D assignment points to TRBD1 (5 bases agree). Sequencing was performed on blood. This sequence originates from a woman aged 55-70 years in good health. The CDR3 reads CASSQGAGSATEAFF. The nucleotide sequence reads TGTGCCAGCAGCCAAGGTGCAGGGTCGGCCACTGAAGCTTTCTTT. Beyond the CDR3, the reference TRBV14 and TRBJ1-1 genes provide the residues; the full variable domain reads: EAGVTQFPSHSVIEKGQTVTLRCDPISGHDNLYWYRRVMGKEIKFLLHFVKESKQDESGMPNNRFLAERTGGTYSTLKVQPAELEDSGVYFCASSQGAGSATEAFFGQGTRLTVV.